Listed below are T cell receptor beta chains from one sample, sequenced in a study of cytomegalovirus exposure and HLA in healthy donors. TCRdb keeps only in-frame clones here, not all; method: immunoSEQ multiplex PCR. The data contain 150,000 to 200,000 clones, 80% to 90% of them singletons. The sample consisted of PBMCs. Receptor source: a woman aged 18-29 years in good health and CMV-seronegative. Both conserved end residues are trimmed from each CDR3.

TRBV19,TRBJ2-3,ASSQTRTDTQY
TRBV2,TRBJ2-5,ASSISSGRQGEETQY
TRBV7-9,TRBJ2-5,ASPPGLAGLGGETQY
TRBV5-1,TRBJ2-3,ASRRGLAGVSIDTQY
TRBV5-1,TRBJ1-1,ASSSFLQGGNTEAF
TRBV7-8,TRBJ2-7,ASSLGFGTGGYYEQY
TRBV6-6,TRBJ2-5,ASSYQSSETQY
TRBV7-9,TRBJ2-3,ASSPKTGLAADTQY
TRBV2,TRBJ2-5,ASNQLLAGGPETQY
TRBV5-4,TRBJ2-5,ASSLEPGETQY
TRBV27,TRBJ1-1,ASSLEGRGTEAF
TRBV12-5,TRBJ2-3,ASGLIGQGPDTQY
TRBV18,TRBJ2-1,ASSTGTSGYNEQF
TRBV9,TRBJ2-6,ASSGRHRVGVELAGVSGANVLT
TRBV12-5,TRBJ2-1,AARPTGEINEQF
TRBV15,TRBJ1-1,ATSIDRESTEAF
TRBV30,TRBJ1-3,AWSRDRGFRSSGNTIY
TRBV7-9,TRBJ2-1,ASSLETGFSEQF
TRBV7-8,TRBJ1-5,ASSLSGTGVSPPH
TRBV6-4,TRBJ2-3,ASSEGLAGGPDTQY
TRBV10-3,TRBJ1-1,AISESMAEPIPMNTEAF
TRBV28,TRBJ1-5,ASSWGVSNQPQH
TRBV5-1,TRBJ1-5,ASSLGALNQPQH
TRBV18,TRBJ2-4,ASSPIGGDIQY
TRBV30,TRBJ2-1,AWSLTGGSYNEQF
TRBV5-1,TRBJ2-1,ASSFYGTANEQF
TRBV7-2,TRBJ1-1,ASSLGEVSVNTEAF
TRBV6-1,TRBJ1-1,ASSEGTGLGTEAF
TRBV29-1,TRBJ2-7,SVAPDRGGYEQY
TRBV6-9,TRBJ1-1,ARSEVGCAF
TRBV7-7,TRBJ2-1,ASSGDSREQF
TRBV19,TRBJ2-1,ASHPGLAGDHEQF
TRBV9,TRBJ2-2,ASSPGTGLTNTGELF
TRBV25-1,TRBJ2-4,ASTDRVHQY
TRBV5-6,TRBJ2-1,ASRRAGGQFRQF
TRBV27,TRBJ1-6,ASRDRAGANSPLH
TRBV19,TRBJ1-2,ASSIRGPQGYT
TRBV27,TRBJ2-7,ASSSKGPSSYEQY
TRBV27,TRBJ2-7,ASSFQLAGYEQY
TRBV2,TRBJ2-4,ASSREGGDNIQY
TRBV2,TRBJ1-1,ASIPTGWNTEAF
TRBV6-5,TRBJ2-1,ASTLGGEQF
TRBV13,TRBJ1-1,ASSSSTEAF
TRBV30,TRBJ2-1,AWSVAGVTEQF
TRBV5-1,TRBJ2-5,ASSLGWAGRQETQY
TRBV28,TRBJ2-7,ASSLPLTYEQY
TRBV5-1,TRBJ2-3,ASSLGTSGSTDTQY
TRBV5-1,TRBJ1-1,ASSSLRIGSTEAF
TRBV2,TRBJ2-3,ASRIFSGGGPDTQY
TRBV10-3,TRBJ1-5,AISETSFKASNQPQH
TRBV2,TRBJ1-4,ASSVQSEKLF
TRBV7-7,TRBJ2-3,ASSLLGVWGLSTDTQY
TRBV7-9,TRBJ2-3,ASSLIATFTDTQY
TRBV5-1,TRBJ2-1,ASSLTESSYNEQF
TRBV6-5,TRBJ2-5,ASSYVGEETQY
TRBV7-8,TRBJ2-3,ASSGRDWRDTQY
TRBV19,TRBJ2-6,ASNPGQRSGANVLT
TRBV28,TRBJ1-1,ASSLYQGNEAF
TRBV7-6,TRBJ1-4,ASSLASGIAASNEKLF
TRBV28,TRBJ2-2,ASSPWTGTITGELF